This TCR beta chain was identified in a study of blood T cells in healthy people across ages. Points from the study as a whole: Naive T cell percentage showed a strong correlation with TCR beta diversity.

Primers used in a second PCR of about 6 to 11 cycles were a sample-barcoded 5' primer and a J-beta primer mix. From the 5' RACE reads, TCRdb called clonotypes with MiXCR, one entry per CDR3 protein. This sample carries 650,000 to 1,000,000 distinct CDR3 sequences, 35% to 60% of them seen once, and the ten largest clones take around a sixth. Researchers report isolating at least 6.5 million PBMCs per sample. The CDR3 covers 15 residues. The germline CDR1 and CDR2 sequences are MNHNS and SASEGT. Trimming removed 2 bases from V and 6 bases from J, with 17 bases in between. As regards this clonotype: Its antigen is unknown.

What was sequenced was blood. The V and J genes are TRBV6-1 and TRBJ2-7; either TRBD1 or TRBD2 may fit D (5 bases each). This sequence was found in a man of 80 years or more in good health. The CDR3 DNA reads TGTGCCAGCAGTGAAACCCCGGGACCTACGGTCGAGCAGTACTTC. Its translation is CASSETPGPTVEQYF.